Listed here are 12 T cell receptor beta chains from one sample, sequenced in a study of T cells in Graves' hyperthyroidism and ophthalmopathy. Amplified TCR beta CDR3 regions derived from RNA transcripts. The TCR CDR3 was amplified in a first-round RT-PCR using the HTBI primer set. MiXCR, applied by TCRdb to the multiplex PCR reads, yields one record per CDR3 protein. This table has approximately 380,000 distinct CDR3 sequences, around an eighth appearing once. Sequencing was carried out using blood. These receptors were obtained from a man aged 50-59 years with Graves' ophthalmopathy.

This clonotype appeared many times. V usage is TRBV3-1 and J usage is TRBJ1-2; 9 nucleotides align to TRBD1. CDR3 length: 16 amino acids. The germline gives CDR1 LGHDT, CDR2 YNNKEL (reference sequence). With V trimmed by 5 bases and J by 3 bases, 10 bases remained unmatched. The CDR3 bases are TGTGCCAGCAGCGGGAGTTGGGGACAGGGAGACTATGGCTACACCTTC. Protein product: CASSGSWGQGDYGYTF.

The gene calls are TRBV20-1 and TRBJ2-6; D unclear. Between the trimmed V and J ends, which lost 6 bases and 4 bases, there was a span of 13 bases. CDR1 and CDR2 (germline): DFQATT, SNEGSKA (reference sequence). The length of the CDR3 is 14 residues. CDR3 residues: CSAEAFDGANVLTF. The CDR3 nucleotides are TGCAGTGCAGAGGCGTTCGACGGGGCCAACGTCCTGACTTTC.

On this clonotype itself: A read error is possible here, since a much larger clone lies one base away. CDR3: CVSSQDPGQGSYEQYF. CDR3 in DNA: TGTGTCAGCAGCCAAGACCCGGGACAGGGTTCTTACGAGCAGTACTTC. J is TRBJ2-7 and V is TRBV3-1; TRBD1 aligns across 9 bases. The CDR3 consists of 16 residues. Germline CDR1 and CDR2: LGHDT and YNNKEL (reference sequence).

This clonotype was seen at least ten times. J is TRBJ1-1 and V is TRBV29-1; D is ambiguous. The CDR3 covers 13 residues. Germline V gene data show CDR1 as SQVTM and CDR2 as ANQGSEA. The V and J ends lost 2 bases and 1 base respectively, with 8 bases between them. The CDR3 protein is CSVELEGNTEAFF. CDR3 nucleotides: TGCAGCGTTGAATTGGAAGGGAACACTGAAGCTTTCTTT.

Notes on this clonotype: An end of the junction differs from the germline gene, which may be a read error. This chain uses TRBV14 with TRBJ1-4, with 7 bases lining up with TRBD1. Per the germline V gene, CDR1 is SGHDN and CDR2 is FVKESK. This CDR3 region has 15 residues. For the CDR3, the DNA is TGTGCCAGCAGCCAAAGGACAGGCGCTAATGAAAAACTGTCTTTT. Protein: CASSQRTGANEKLSF.

A few counts support this clonotype. The genes are TRBV9 and TRBJ2-1; tentatively, D is TRBD2 (6 bases). The germline V gene encodes CDR1 SGDLS and CDR2 YYNGEE. Between the trimmed V and J ends, which lost 3 bases and 0 bases, there was a span of 10 bases. This CDR3 has 15 amino acids. The CDR3 sequence is CASSASVSSYNEQFF. The CDR3 nucleotides read TGTGCCAGCAGCGCTAGCGTTAGCTCCTACAATGAGCAGTTCTTC.

The V call is TRBV28, the J call TRBJ2-6; D gene uncertain. The length of the CDR3 is 18 residues. Germline V gene lookup returns CDR1 MDHEN and CDR2 SYDVKM. V was pared by 10 bases and J by 0 bases, with 22 bases between. CDR3 DNA: TGTGCCACCCCCCGGGTGTTGGGGTCAGGCTCTGGGGCCAACGTCCTGACTTTC. Residues: CATPRVLGSGSGANVLTF.

This clonotype was counted ten times or more. This chain joins TRBV9 and TRBJ1-5, with no clear D. Trimming took off 0 bases at V and 0 bases at J, with 7 bases between the two ends. Germline loops: CDR1 SGDLS, CDR2 YYNGEE. The CDR3 has 15 amino acids. CDR3 coding DNA: TGTGCCAGCAGCGTAGACGGATATAGCAATCAGCCCCAGCATTTT. It yields the protein CASSVDGYSNQPQHF.

In this sample, this clonotype turned up a few times. V usage is TRBV11-3 and J usage is TRBJ2-1, with a weak D call TRBD2 (6 bases). Germline lookup yields CDR1 SGHNT and CDR2 YENEEA. CDR3 length: 17 amino acids. The V gene lost 5 bases and the J gene lost 3 bases, with 20 bases spanning the gap. The CDR3 here is CASSRYWGDSNYNEQFF. Written as DNA, the CDR3 is TGTGCCAGCAGCAGATACTGGGGGGACTCTAACTACAATGAGCAGTTCTTC.

This rearrangement joins TRBV5-6 to TRBJ2-1; D is possibly TRBD1 (5 bases). CDR1 is SGHDT, CDR2 YYEEEE, per germline. The ends were cut back, 5 bases at V and 2 bases at J, with 11 bases in the middle. The CDR3 is 14 amino acids. The CDR3, as DNA: TGTGCCAGCAGTGACAGTTACACCTACAATGAGCAGTTCTTC. Encoded protein: CASSDSYTYNEQFF.

Many counts were recorded for this clonotype. The chain has TRBV18 and TRBJ1-5, with D tentatively TRBD1 (5 bases). The V gene lost 3 bases and the J gene lost 7 bases, with 13 bases spanning the gap. The V gene's germline CDR1 is KGHSH and CDR2 LQKENI. There are 14 residues in the CDR3. CDR3 protein: CASSPVGREQPQHF. For the CDR3, the DNA is TGTGCCAGCTCACCGGTTGGCAGGGAACAGCCCCAGCATTTT.

In this sample, this clonotype turned up many times. The chain combines TRBV7-9 with TRBJ2-1, with 12 bases identical to TRBD2. Germline V gene data show CDR1 as SEHNR and CDR2 as FQNEAQ (reference sequence). V lost 4 bases and J lost 10; bases outside the gene matches: 11. This CDR3 has 16 residues. CDR3 DNA: TGTGCCAGCAGCTCCGGACTAGCGGGACCCCCGGCAGAGCAGTTCTTC. Residues: CASSSGLAGPPAEQFF.